The next 23 T cell receptor beta chains were all read from a single sample in a study of shared clonotypes between healthy human individuals (dated by TCRdb to 2020 to 2022). The receptor library was made with the immunoSEQ multiplex PCR assay. Entries here come from immuneACCESS through TCRdb and include only in-frame sequences with V and J called. Some clones fail to appear in such tables; in the studies checked, an unresolved V gene covers under half of the shortfall, and the cause of the remainder is unknown. The sample includes a few million clones, with approximately 92% observed a single time. The top ten clones comprise over 0.12% of the sample. Sequencing input: naive CD4+ T cells sorted from blood. Reading the label with the study, this specimen's cell subset or site is: CD45RA+ positively selected. The receptors originated from a man in his late teens or twenties in good health.

V and J are TRBV5-1 and TRBJ2-5; D call uncertain. CDR1 SGHRS and CDR2 YFSETQ come from the germline V gene. Trimming cost V 3 bases and J 5 bases, with 8 bases left between them. CDR3 size: 12 residues. CDR3 coding DNA: TGCGCCAGCAGCTGGTACGGGGAGACCCAGTACTTC. This sequence encodes CASSWYGETQYF.

The chain links TRBV30 to TRBJ2-7, with 8 bases aligning to TRBD2. With 4 bases clipped from V and 4 bases from J, the junction kept 12 bases outside the gene matches. The length of the CDR3 is 15 residues. Germline V CDR1 and CDR2: GTSNPN, SVGIG (reference sequence). CDR3 coding DNA: TGTGCCTGGAAACCCCCGGGACTAGGGGGATACGAGCAGTACTTC. It yields the protein CAWKPPGLGGYEQYF.

The rearrangement joins TRBV28 to TRBJ2-7; possibly TRBD1 for D (5 bases). Trimming removed 3 bases from V and 3 bases from J, with 12 bases in between. Germline assignment: CDR1 MDHEN and CDR2 SYDVKM. This CDR3 region has 14 residues. The DNA of the CDR3 is TGTGCCAGCAGTTTGGAAAGGACATACTACGAGCAGTACTTC. Translated: CASSLERTYYEQYF.

J is TRBJ2-2 and V is TRBV7-6, with TRBD1 identical over 8 bases. V shed 4 bases, J shed 3 bases, and the junction held 10 bases outside the gene matches. Germline lookup yields CDR1 SGHVS and CDR2 FNYEAQ. The CDR3 totals 17 residues. This chain's CDR3 is CASSSSDRAIYTGELFF. In DNA, the CDR3 is TGTGCCAGCAGCTCATCGGACAGGGCGATATACACCGGGGAGCTGTTTTTT.

This rearrangement joins TRBV5-4 to TRBJ2-7; 11 bases agree with TRBD1. The CDR3 extends over 14 amino acids. The trim removed 4 bases at V and 5 bases at J, leaving 5 bases unmatched. Germline V CDR1 and CDR2: SGHNT, YYREEE (reference sequence). The CDR3 nucleotides are TGTGCCAGCAGCGGTGGACAGGGGGCAAACGAGCAGTACTTC. It encodes CASSGGQGANEQYF.

This clone was recorded only once. The chain recombines TRBV7-9 with TRBJ2-7, with 8 bases that match TRBD2. V was pared by 1 base and J by 3 bases, with 2 bases of the junction left unmatched. CDR1 and CDR2 from the germline V gene are SEHNR and FQNEAQ (reference sequence). The CDR3 extends over 14 amino acids. The CDR3 sequence is CASSLDAGGYEQYF. In DNA, the CDR3 is TGTGCCAGCAGCTTAGATGCGGGGGGCTACGAGCAGTACTTC.

The chain uses TRBV6-1 and TRBJ2-2; D ambiguous. The germline V gene has CDR1 MNHNS and CDR2 SASEGT. The ends were cut back, 4 bases at V and 7 bases at J, with 19 bases in the middle. There are 16 residues in the CDR3. The CDR3 DNA reads as TGTGCCAGCAGTGGCGGCTCTCCCTCGTCCGGCGGGGAGCTGTTTTTT. Its translation is CASSGGSPSSGGELFF.

This chain uses TRBV2 with TRBJ2-3, with D perhaps TRBD1 or TRBD2 (5 bases each). CDR1 is SNHLY and CDR2 is FYNNEI in the germline V gene. Trimming cost V 10 bases and J 5 bases, with 19 bases left between them. CDR3 length: 14 amino acids. The CDR3 loop is CATHRDPGKDTQYF. The CDR3 DNA follows: TGTGCCACGCACCGGGACCCCGGGAAAGATACGCAGTATTTT.

This chain uses TRBV7-2 with TRBJ2-1, with 8 bases that match TRBD2. Trimming took 9 bases from V and 2 from J; bases not matched to a gene: 12. The CDR3 runs to 16 residues. Germline lookup yields CDR1 SGHTA and CDR2 FQGNSA. The DNA of the CDR3 is TGTGCCAGTACTAGCGGTTTAACAGCAACCTACAATGAGCAGTTCTTC. Encoded protein: CASTSGLTATYNEQFF.

This chain uses TRBV11-2 with TRBJ2-2; TRBD2 agrees at 8 bases. After removal of 5 bases from V and 2 bases from J, the junction contained 13 bases not matched to a gene. The CDR3 length is 18 residues. The germline V gene encodes CDR1 SGHAT and CDR2 FQNNGV. In DNA, the CDR3 is TGTGCCAGCAGCCCGGGAGGGGGTAGGAGGGCTAACACCGGGGAGCTGTTTTTT. Translated, it gives CASSPGGGRRANTGELFF.

A remark on this clone: Additional DNA sequences in this sample encode the identical CDR3. This chain connects TRBV6-6 to TRBJ1-1; D call uncertain. Trimming left V 0 bases short and J 5 bases short, with 4 bases between. Per germline, CDR1 MNHNY and CDR2 SVGAGI (reference sequence). This CDR3 is 12 amino acids long. CDR3 in DNA: TGTGCCAGCAGTTACTCAAATACTGAAGCTTTCTTT. Translating it yields CASSYSNTEAFF.

The chain recombines TRBV12-5 with TRBJ2-3; 15 bases match TRBD2. Trimming removed 1 base from V and 8 bases from J; junction bases left unmatched: 7. The CDR3 loop spans 17 amino acids. Per the germline V gene, CDR1 is LGHNT and CDR2 is FRNRAP. CDR3 DNA: TGTGCTAGTGGTTTGGGGACTAGCGGGAGGGCCCCAGTTACGCAGTATTTT. Translation gives CASGLGTSGRAPVTQYF.

The CDR3, as DNA: TGTGCCAGCAGTTTAGGCCCAGAGGGGCCCTTAAACTATGGCTACACCTTC. Translated, it gives CASSLGPEGPLNYGYTF. The V gene is TRBV28, the J gene TRBJ1-2; maybe TRBD1 (5 bases). V gave up 2 bases and J gave up 2 bases, with 18 bases separating them. The CDR3 totals 17 residues. Germline CDR1 is MDHEN and CDR2 is SYDVKM.

This clone showed up just once. The sample carries other DNA sequences with the same CDR3. The gene calls are TRBV10-3 and TRBJ2-7; TRBD1 agrees at 7 bases. The J segment lost 4 bases and the V segment lost 6 bases, leaving 3 bases of the junction unmatched. The CDR3 runs to 12 residues. Germline CDR1 is ENHRY and CDR2 is SYGVKD. The CDR3 here is CAISGTAYEQYF. The CDR3 DNA reads TGTGCCATCAGCGGGACAGCGTACGAGCAGTACTTC.

The chain employs TRBV12-5 and TRBJ2-7; D is unclear. CDR1 LGHNT and CDR2 FRNRAP come from the germline V gene. This CDR3 is 13 amino acids long. Deletions cut 7 bases from V and 2 bases from J, with 12 bases between. CDR3 loop: CASARPATYEQYF. Here the CDR3 DNA reads TGTGCTAGTGCCCGTCCAGCAACCTACGAGCAGTACTTC.

Turning to this clone: Other nucleotide sequences in the sample specify the same CDR3. The V call is TRBV5-4, the J call TRBJ2-3, with a possible D match to TRBD2 (5 bases). Germline CDR1 SGHNT, CDR2 YYREEE (reference sequence). The CDR3 sequence is 16 residues long. V was shortened by 0 bases and J by 0 bases, with 11 bases between the two germline ends. Here the CDR3 reads CASSLGLGESTDTQYF. The CDR3 coding sequence is TGTGCCAGCAGCTTGGGACTTGGGGAGAGCACAGATACGCAGTATTTT.

The chain combines TRBV7-9 with TRBJ1-2; no firm D call. The CDR3 is 17 residues long. The germline gives CDR1 SEHNR, CDR2 FQNEAQ (reference sequence). Trimming cost V 4 bases and J 3 bases, with 21 bases left between them. This CDR3 reads CASSYAASRESHYGYTF. CDR3 bases: TGTGCCAGCAGCTACGCGGCTTCTCGGGAGTCACACTATGGCTACACCTTC. The full variable domain, rest sourced from reference TRBV7-9 and TRBJ1-2, is DTGVSQNPRHKITKRGQNVTFRCDPISEHNRLYWYRQTLGQGPEFLTYFQNEAQLEKSRLLSDRFSAERPKGSFSTLEIQRTEQGDSAMYLCASSYAASRESHYGYTFGSGTRLTVV.

This clone was detected once. The V and J genes are TRBV7-2 and TRBJ2-7, with 8 bases that match TRBD2. Germline-derived CDR1 and CDR2 are SGHTA and FQGNSA. The length of the CDR3 is 12 residues. Trimming removed 4 bases from V and 9 bases from J; junction bases left unmatched: 5. The CDR3: CASSSSGGWQYF. CDR3 nucleotides: TGTGCCAGCAGCTCGAGCGGGGGTTGGCAGTACTTC. Drawing the rest from reference TRBV7-2 and TRBJ2-7, the complete variable domain is GAGVSQSPSNKVTEKGKDVELRCDPISGHTALYWYRQSLGQGLEFLIYFQGNSAPDKSGLPSDRFSAERTGGSVSTLTIQRTQQEDSAVYLCASSSSGGWQYFGPGTRLTVT.

This chain uses TRBV5-6 with TRBJ2-3, with 8 bases that match TRBD1. V was clipped by 2 bases and J by 4 bases; unmatched bases: 6. Germline CDR1 and CDR2: SGHDT and YYEEEE. The CDR3 is 15 residues long. CDR3 bases: TGTGCCAGCAGCTTCCTGGACAGGGAAGCAGATACGCAGTATTTT. Translation: CASSFLDREADTQYF.

This clone is a singleton in its sample. V usage is TRBV9 and J usage is TRBJ1-4, with 12 bases aligning to TRBD1. Trimming at V came to 4 bases and at J to 7 bases, leaving 11 bases not matched to a gene. CDR3 length: 17 residues. The germline V gene encodes CDR1 SGDLS and CDR2 YYNGEE. The CDR3 DNA follows: TGTGCCAGCAGCAGGTCCGGGACAGGGGGCATTGGTGAAAAACTGTTTTTT. Protein sequence: CASSRSGTGGIGEKLFF.

On this clone itself: The sample carries other DNA sequences with the same CDR3. V is TRBV6-5 and J is TRBJ2-7; 9 positions agree with TRBD1. Losses at the gene ends were 6 bases for V and 3 bases for J; bases not matched to a gene: 3. CDR3 size: 13 residues. The germline gives CDR1 MNHEY, CDR2 SVGAGI. The CDR3 DNA is TGTGCCAGCAGGACAGGGGGAAGCTACGAGCAGTACTTC. Translated, it gives CASRTGGSYEQYF.

V gene TRBV4-1 combines with J gene TRBJ2-1; 11 bases are shared with TRBD1. This CDR3 is 14 amino acids long. Germline-derived CDR1 and CDR2 are MGHRA and YSYEKL. The junction had 6 bases not matched to a gene; V was cut back by 4 bases and J by 10 bases. CDR3 sequence (DNA): TGCGCCAGCAGCCTCCGGACAGGGGGCGGCGAGCAGTTCTTC. Encoded protein: CASSLRTGGGEQFF.

This clone was observed a few times. The V gene is TRBV4-1, the J gene TRBJ1-2, with 8 bases that match TRBD1. Germline V gene sequence: CDR1 MGHRA, CDR2 YSYEKL. The CDR3 runs to 18 residues. The V gene end was trimmed by 2 bases and the J gene end by 1 base; junction bases not matched to a gene: 12. CDR3 DNA: TGCGCCAGCAGCCAACACTGGTCCCCGGGACAGGTTAACTATGGCTACACCTTC. Encoded protein: CASSQHWSPGQVNYGYTF.